The sequence of this TCR beta chain was determined in a study of T cell responses to AZD1222 COVID-19 vaccine. Some second doses came at about 4 weeks and others at about 12 weeks; these were pooled. The CDR3 consists of 17 residues. V was clipped by 1 base and J by 0 bases; unmatched bases: 7. Germline lookup yields CDR1 SGHTA and CDR2 FQGNSA. Study-level results: Nearly half of spike-specific TCRs reportedly target unmutated variant regions. The sample set comprised mostly white British donors with more females, and clonal diversity was possibly underestimated. Compared with day 0, the breadth and depth of the Spike-specific TCR repertoire rose significantly after two doses of AZD1222.

Of note for this clone: As yet, its antigen is unknown.

Clones were sequenced by immunoSEQ multiplex PCR, and TCRdb holds only the in-frame ones, with some missing. The sample has 90,000 to 100,000 clones; less than 85% are singletons. V and J are TRBV7-2 and TRBJ2-3; the match to TRBD2 covers 7 bases. The sequencing used peripheral blood, collected 28 days after the second AZD1222 dose. The receptor's source is an adult who received the AZD1222 COVID-19 vaccine. The CDR3 reads CASSLELSGGSTDTQYF. CDR3 bases: TGTGCCAGCAGCTTAGAGCTCTCGGGAGGAAGCACAGATACGCAGTATTTT.